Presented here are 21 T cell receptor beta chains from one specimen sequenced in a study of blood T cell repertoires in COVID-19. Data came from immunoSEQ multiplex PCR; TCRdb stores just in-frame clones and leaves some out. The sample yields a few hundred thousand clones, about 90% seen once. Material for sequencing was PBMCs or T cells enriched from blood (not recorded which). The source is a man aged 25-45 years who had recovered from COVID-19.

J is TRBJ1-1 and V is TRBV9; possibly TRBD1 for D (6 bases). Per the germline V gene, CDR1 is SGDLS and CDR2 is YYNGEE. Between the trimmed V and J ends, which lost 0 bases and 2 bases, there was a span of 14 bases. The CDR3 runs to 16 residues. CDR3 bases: TGTGCCAGCAGCGTAGTAGCAGGGGTATCAAACACTGAAGCTTTCTTT. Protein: CASSVVAGVSNTEAFF.

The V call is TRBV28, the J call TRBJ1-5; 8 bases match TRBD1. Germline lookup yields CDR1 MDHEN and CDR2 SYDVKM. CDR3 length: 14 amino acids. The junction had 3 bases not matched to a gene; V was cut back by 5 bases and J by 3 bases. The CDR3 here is CASSPGGPNQPQHF. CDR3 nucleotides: TGTGCCAGCAGTCCAGGGGGCCCCAATCAGCCCCAGCATTTT.

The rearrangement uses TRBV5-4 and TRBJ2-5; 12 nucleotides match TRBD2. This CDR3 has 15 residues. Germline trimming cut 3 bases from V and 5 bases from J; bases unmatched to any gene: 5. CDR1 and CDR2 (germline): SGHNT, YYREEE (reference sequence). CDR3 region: CASSSASGRDETQYF. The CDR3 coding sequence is TGTGCCAGCAGCTCGGCTAGCGGGAGGGATGAGACCCAGTACTTC. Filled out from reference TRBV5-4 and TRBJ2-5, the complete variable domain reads ETGVTQSPTHLIKTRGQQVTLRCSSQSGHNTVSWYQQALGQGPQFIFQYYREEENGRGNFPPRFSGLQFPNYSSELNVNALELDDSALYLCASSSASGRDETQYFGPGTRLLVL.

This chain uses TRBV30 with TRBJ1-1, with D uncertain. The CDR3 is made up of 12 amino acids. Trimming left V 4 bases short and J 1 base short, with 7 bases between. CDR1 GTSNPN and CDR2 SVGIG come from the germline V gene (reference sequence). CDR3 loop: CAWTGRNTEAFF. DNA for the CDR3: TGTGCCTGGACGGGAAGGAACACTGAAGCTTTCTTT.

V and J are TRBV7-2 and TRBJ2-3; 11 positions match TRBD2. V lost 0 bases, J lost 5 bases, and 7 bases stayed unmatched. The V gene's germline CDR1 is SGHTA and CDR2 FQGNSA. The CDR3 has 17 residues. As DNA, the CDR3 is TGTGCCAGCAGCTTAGCCCTGGGACTAGCGGCCGGAGATACGCAGTATTTT. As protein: CASSLALGLAAGDTQYF.

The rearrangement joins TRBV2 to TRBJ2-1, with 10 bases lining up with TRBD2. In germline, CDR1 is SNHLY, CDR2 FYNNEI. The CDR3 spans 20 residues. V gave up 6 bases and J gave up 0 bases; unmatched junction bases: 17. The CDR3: CASRAERGLAGDVSYNEQFF. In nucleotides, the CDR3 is TGTGCCAGCAGAGCCGAGAGGGGCCTAGCGGGAGATGTCTCCTACAATGAGCAGTTCTTC.

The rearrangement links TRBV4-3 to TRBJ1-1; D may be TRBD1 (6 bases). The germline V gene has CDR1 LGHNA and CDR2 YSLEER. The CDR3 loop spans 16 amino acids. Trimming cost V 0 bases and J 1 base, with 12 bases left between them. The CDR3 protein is CASSQDRGAENTEAFF. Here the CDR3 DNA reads TGCGCCAGCAGCCAAGATCGGGGGGCGGAGAACACTGAAGCTTTCTTT.

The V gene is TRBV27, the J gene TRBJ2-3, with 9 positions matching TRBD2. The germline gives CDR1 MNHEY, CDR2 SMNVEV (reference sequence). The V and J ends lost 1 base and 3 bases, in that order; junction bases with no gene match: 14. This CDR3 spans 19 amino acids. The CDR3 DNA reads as TGTGCCAGCAGTTTATTTGTCGGGAACCTGGCGGGGGGGACAGATACGCAGTATTTT. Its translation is CASSLFVGNLAGGTDTQYF.

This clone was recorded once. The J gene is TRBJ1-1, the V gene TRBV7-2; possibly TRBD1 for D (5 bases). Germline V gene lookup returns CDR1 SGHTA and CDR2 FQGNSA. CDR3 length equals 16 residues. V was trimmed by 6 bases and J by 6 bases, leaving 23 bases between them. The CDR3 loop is CASSQGVTLYLSEAFF. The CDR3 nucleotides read TGTGCCAGCAGTCAAGGGGTGACCTTATATCTATCTGAAGCTTTCTTT.

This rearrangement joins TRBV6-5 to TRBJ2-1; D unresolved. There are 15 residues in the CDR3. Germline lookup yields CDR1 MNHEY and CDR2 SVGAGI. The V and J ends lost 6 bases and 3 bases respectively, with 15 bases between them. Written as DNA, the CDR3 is TGTGCCAGCAGGGGCGTGGTACGTAACTACAATGAGCAGTTCTTC. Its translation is CASRGVVRNYNEQFF.

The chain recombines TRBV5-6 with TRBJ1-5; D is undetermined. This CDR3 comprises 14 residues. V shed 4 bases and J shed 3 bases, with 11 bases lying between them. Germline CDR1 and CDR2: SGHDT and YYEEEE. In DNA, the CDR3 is TGTGCCAGCAGCCTGGGTAGATACAATCAGCCCCAGCATTTT. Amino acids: CASSLGRYNQPQHF.

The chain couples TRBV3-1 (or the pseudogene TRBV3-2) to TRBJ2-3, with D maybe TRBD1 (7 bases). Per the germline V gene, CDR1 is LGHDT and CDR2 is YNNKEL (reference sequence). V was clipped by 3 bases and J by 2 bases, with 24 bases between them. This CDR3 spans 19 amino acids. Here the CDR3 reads CASSQEIGGGAYYTDTQYF. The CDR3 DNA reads TGTGCCAGCAGCCAGGAAATCGGAGGGGGCGCCTACTACACAGATACGCAGTATTTT.

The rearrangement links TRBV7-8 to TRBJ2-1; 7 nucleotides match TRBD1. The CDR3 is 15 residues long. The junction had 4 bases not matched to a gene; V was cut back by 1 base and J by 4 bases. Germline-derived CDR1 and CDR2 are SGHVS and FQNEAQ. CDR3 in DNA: TGTGCCAGCAGCTTAGTTGGGACAGATTACAATGAGCAGTTCTTC. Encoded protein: CASSLVGTDYNEQFF. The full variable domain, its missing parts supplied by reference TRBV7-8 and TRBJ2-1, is GAGVSQSPRYKVAKRGQDVALRCDPISGHVSLFWYQQALGQGPEFLTYFQNEAQLDKSGLPSDRFFAERPEGSVSTLKIQRTQQEDSAVYLCASSLVGTDYNEQFFGPGTRLTVL.

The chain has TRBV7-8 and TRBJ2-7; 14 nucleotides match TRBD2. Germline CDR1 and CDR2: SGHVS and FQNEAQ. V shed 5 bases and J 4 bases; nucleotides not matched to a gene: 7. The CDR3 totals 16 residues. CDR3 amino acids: CASSLGTSGSWYEQYF. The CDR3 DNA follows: TGTGCCAGCAGCCTCGGGACTAGCGGGAGTTGGTACGAGCAGTACTTC.

The CDR3 reads CASSEYGGSSYEQYF. In DNA form, the CDR3 reads TGTGCCAGCAGTGAATATGGGGGCAGCTCCTACGAGCAGTACTTC. This chain links TRBV25-1 with TRBJ2-7, with D possibly matching TRBD1 (6 bases). This CDR3 has 15 residues. The V and J ends lost 0 bases and 0 bases respectively, with 9 bases between them. CDR1 and CDR2 from the germline V gene are MGHDK and SYGVNS.

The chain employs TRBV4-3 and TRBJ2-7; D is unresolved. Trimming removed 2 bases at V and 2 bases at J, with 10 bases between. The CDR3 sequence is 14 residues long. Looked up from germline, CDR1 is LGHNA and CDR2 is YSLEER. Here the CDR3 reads CASSQWLSTYEQYF. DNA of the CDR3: TGCGCCAGCAGCCAATGGCTTTCAACCTACGAGCAGTACTTC.

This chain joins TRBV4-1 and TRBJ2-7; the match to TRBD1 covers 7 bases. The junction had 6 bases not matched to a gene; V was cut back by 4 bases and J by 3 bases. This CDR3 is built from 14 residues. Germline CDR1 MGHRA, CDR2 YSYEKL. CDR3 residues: CASSPRQGNYEQYF. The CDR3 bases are TGCGCCAGCAGCCCCAGACAGGGAAACTACGAGCAGTACTTC.

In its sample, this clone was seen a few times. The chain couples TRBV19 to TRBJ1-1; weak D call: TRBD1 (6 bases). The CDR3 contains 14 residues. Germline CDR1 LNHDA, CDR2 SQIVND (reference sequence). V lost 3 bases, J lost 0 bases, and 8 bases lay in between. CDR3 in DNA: TGTGCCAGTAGTATCGGACAGCTGAACACTGAAGCTTTCTTT. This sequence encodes CASSIGQLNTEAFF.

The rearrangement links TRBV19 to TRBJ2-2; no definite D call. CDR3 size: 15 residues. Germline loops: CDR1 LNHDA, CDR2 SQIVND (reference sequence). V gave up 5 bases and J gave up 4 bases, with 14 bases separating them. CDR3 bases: TGTGCCAGTAGTCCCAACGAGGAACGCACCGGGGAGCTGTTTTTT. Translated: CASSPNEERTGELFF.

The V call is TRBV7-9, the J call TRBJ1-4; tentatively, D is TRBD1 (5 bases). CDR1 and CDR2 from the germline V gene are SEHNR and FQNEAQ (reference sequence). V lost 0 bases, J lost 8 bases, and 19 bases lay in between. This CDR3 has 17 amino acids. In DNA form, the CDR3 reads TGTGCCAGCAGCTTAGCTTTAGGGGATTACCCACACGAAAAACTGTTTTTT. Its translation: CASSLALGDYPHEKLFF.

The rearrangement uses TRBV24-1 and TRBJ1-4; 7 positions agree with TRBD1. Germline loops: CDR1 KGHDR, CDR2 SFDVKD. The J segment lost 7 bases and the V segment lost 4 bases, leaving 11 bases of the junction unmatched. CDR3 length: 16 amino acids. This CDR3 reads CATSDTRQGEGEKLFF. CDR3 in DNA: TGTGCCACCAGTGACACCCGACAGGGAGAAGGTGAAAAACTGTTTTTT.